A selection of T cell receptor beta chains follows, all from one sample in a study of OX40 agonist ivuxolimab in advanced cancers. The protocol was immunoSEQ multiplex PCR, while the TCRdb copy is restricted to in-frame clones and leaves out a portion. The sample shows approximately 31,000 clones, about 87% of them seen only once. This material consisted of CD4+ or CD8+ T cells sorted from blood, taken in a trial of the OX40 agonist ivuxolimab. The receptors come from an adult with an advanced solid tumor such as melanoma, head and neck, liver or kidney cancer. Both conserved end residues are part of each CDR3. Each record gives: CDR3 DNA, CDR3 protein, D gene, V gene, J gene, clone size. A D gene is named only where the DNA matches it firmly. Clone size appears in some rows only: once, few, many, or a class for an expanded clone.

cdr3_nt: TGTGCCAGCAGCGGAGCACAGGGGAAAAATGAAAAACTGTTTTTT; cdr3_aa: CASSGAQGKNEKLFF; d_call: TRBD1; v_call: TRBV5-4; j_call: TRBJ1-4; clone_size: NA
cdr3_nt: TGTGCCATCAGTGACAAGCGGGAGATAGGCGAGACCCAGTACTTC; cdr3_aa: CAISDKREIGETQYF; d_call: TRBD2; v_call: TRBV10-3; j_call: TRBJ2-5; clone_size: NA
cdr3_nt: TGTGCCAGCAGTCATCTTGGGAGAGTCGGGGAGCTGTTTTTT; cdr3_aa: CASSHLGRVGELFF; d_call: NA; v_call: TRBV25-1; j_call: TRBJ2-2; clone_size: medium-sized
cdr3_nt: TGCGCCAGCAGGCCACAGGGGGATTGGACTGAAGCTTTCTTT; cdr3_aa: CASRPQGDWTEAFF; d_call: TRBD1; v_call: TRBV5-1; j_call: TRBJ1-1; clone_size: NA
cdr3_nt: TGTGCCAGCAGCTTATCCGGGACAGGAAGCAATCTCCAGTACTTC; cdr3_aa: CASSLSGTGSNLQYF; d_call: TRBD1; v_call: TRBV7-2; j_call: TRBJ2-7; clone_size: NA
cdr3_nt: TGTGCCAGCAGTGCCAACGAGAAGCAGTACTTC; cdr3_aa: CASSANEKQYF; d_call: NA; v_call: TRBV28; j_call: TRBJ2-7; clone_size: NA
cdr3_nt: TGTGCCAGCATTTCAGGAACTAGCGGGAGAAGGGCCTACGAGCAGTACTTC; cdr3_aa: CASISGTSGRRAYEQYF; d_call: TRBD2; v_call: TRBV11-2; j_call: TRBJ2-7; clone_size: NA
cdr3_nt: TGTGCCAGCAGAGGCGGGAGAGTGAGCTCCTACGAGCAGTACTTC; cdr3_aa: CASRGGRVSSYEQYF; d_call: TRBD2; v_call: TRBV6-6; j_call: TRBJ2-7; clone_size: NA
cdr3_nt: TGTGCCAGCAGTGAATTTTCCCAGGCCTACAATGAGCAGTTCTTC; cdr3_aa: CASSEFSQAYNEQFF; d_call: NA; v_call: TRBV6-1; j_call: TRBJ2-1; clone_size: NA
cdr3_nt: TGTGCCAGCAGTTCGATCTTCACAGATACGCAGTATTTT; cdr3_aa: CASSSIFTDTQYF; d_call: NA; v_call: TRBV27; j_call: TRBJ2-3; clone_size: NA
cdr3_nt: TGTGCCATCAGCTCCGTTGACAGGGGGTCTGGCTACACCTTC; cdr3_aa: CAISSVDRGSGYTF; d_call: TRBD1; v_call: TRBV10-3; j_call: TRBJ1-2; clone_size: NA
cdr3_nt: TGCGCCAGCAGCTCCAAGGCGGGGGTTGAGGCTGAAGCTTTCTTT; cdr3_aa: CASSSKAGVEAEAFF; d_call: NA; v_call: TRBV5-1; j_call: TRBJ1-1; clone_size: NA
cdr3_nt: TGTGCCAGCAGCTACGGGACTAGCGGCTACGAGCAGTACTTC; cdr3_aa: CASSYGTSGYEQYF; d_call: TRBD2; v_call: TRBV5-6; j_call: TRBJ2-7; clone_size: NA
cdr3_nt: TGCGCCAGCAGCCAACAGGGCTTGATCTCCTACGAGCAGTACTTC; cdr3_aa: CASSQQGLISYEQYF; d_call: NA; v_call: TRBV5-1; j_call: TRBJ2-7; clone_size: NA
cdr3_nt: TGTGCCAGCAGTTTGCGGGGGGCGATTGGCTATGGCTACACCTTC; cdr3_aa: CASSLRGAIGYGYTF; d_call: NA; v_call: TRBV27; j_call: TRBJ1-2; clone_size: NA
cdr3_nt: TGTGCCAGCTCTAGTCAGCGGCTAGCGGAAAACATTCAGTACTTC; cdr3_aa: CASSSQRLAENIQYF; d_call: TRBD2; v_call: TRBV2; j_call: TRBJ2-4; clone_size: NA
cdr3_nt: TGTGCCAGCAGCCTGGGACTAGCGAACACCGGGGAGCTGTTTTTT; cdr3_aa: CASSLGLANTGELFF; d_call: TRBD2; v_call: TRBV7-9; j_call: TRBJ2-2; clone_size: NA
cdr3_nt: TGTGCCAGCAGTGACCGGCAGCTCGGAGGCTACACCTTC; cdr3_aa: CASSDRQLGGYTF; d_call: NA; v_call: TRBV27; j_call: TRBJ1-2; clone_size: NA
cdr3_nt: TGTGCCAGCAGCGCCACTTGGGGGGACTATGGCTACACCTTC; cdr3_aa: CASSATWGDYGYTF; d_call: NA; v_call: TRBV11-2; j_call: TRBJ1-2; clone_size: NA
cdr3_nt: TGCGCCAGCAGCTTGGATTCCAGCGGGAGTTACGAGCAGTACTTC; cdr3_aa: CASSLDSSGSYEQYF; d_call: TRBD2; v_call: TRBV5-1; j_call: TRBJ2-7; clone_size: NA
cdr3_nt: TGTGCAAGTCGCTTAGCTAGCGGGAGGGGCAGCCGCTCCTTTAGCTCCTACAATGAGCAGTTCTTC; cdr3_aa: CASRLASGRGSRSFSSYNEQFF; d_call: NA; v_call: TRBV12-2; j_call: TRBJ2-1; clone_size: NA
cdr3_nt: TGTGCCAGCAGTGAAGCGCCAAGGGGGCGTCAGCCCCAGCATTTT; cdr3_aa: CASSEAPRGRQPQHF; d_call: TRBD1; v_call: TRBV6-1; j_call: TRBJ1-5; clone_size: NA
cdr3_nt: TGTGCCAGCAGCGAGCGGGAGATTAAGGAGACCCAGTACTTC; cdr3_aa: CASSEREIKETQYF; d_call: TRBD2; v_call: TRBV28; j_call: TRBJ2-5; clone_size: NA
cdr3_nt: TGTGCCAGTAGTTTCGCCGGGACAGGGTTGCTGTCTGGAAACACCATATATTTT; cdr3_aa: CASSFAGTGLLSGNTIYF; d_call: TRBD1; v_call: TRBV19; j_call: TRBJ1-3; clone_size: NA
cdr3_nt: TGTGCCAGCAGCGCCGGACAGGGGGCGGGTAATGAGCAGTTCTTC; cdr3_aa: CASSAGQGAGNEQFF; d_call: TRBD1; v_call: TRBV11-3; j_call: TRBJ2-1; clone_size: NA
cdr3_nt: TGCGCCAGCAGTGAGCAGGGAAAGCAGTTCTTC; cdr3_aa: CASSEQGKQFF; d_call: NA; v_call: TRBV10-1; j_call: TRBJ2-1; clone_size: NA
cdr3_nt: TGTGCCAGCAGTTTATCGTGGGAACAGGGGGGTAGGGGCTACACCTTC; cdr3_aa: CASSLSWEQGGRGYTF; d_call: TRBD1; v_call: TRBV27; j_call: TRBJ1-2; clone_size: NA
cdr3_nt: TGTGCCAGCAGCCCGAGCGGGAGAGGTGGGTACGGCACAGATACGCAGTATTTT; cdr3_aa: CASSPSGRGGYGTDTQYF; d_call: TRBD2; v_call: TRBV28; j_call: TRBJ2-3; clone_size: NA
cdr3_nt: TGCAGCGTTGAAGGGCACCCCGACGACTCCTACAATGAGCAGTTCTTC; cdr3_aa: CSVEGHPDDSYNEQFF; d_call: NA; v_call: TRBV29-1; j_call: TRBJ2-1; clone_size: NA
cdr3_nt: TGTGCCAGCAGCCCGGTACGAGGGAGAACAGGAGGAAATGAGCAGTTCTTC; cdr3_aa: CASSPVRGRTGGNEQFF; d_call: NA; v_call: TRBV4-2; j_call: TRBJ2-1; clone_size: NA
cdr3_nt: TGTGCCAGCAGCCAATCCGGGAGAAAAGAAAAACTGTTTTTT; cdr3_aa: CASSQSGRKEKLFF; d_call: NA; v_call: TRBV4-2; j_call: TRBJ1-4; clone_size: NA
cdr3_nt: TGCGCCAGCAGCCAAGTCCCGGGACAGGGGGAGACCCAGTACTTC; cdr3_aa: CASSQVPGQGETQYF; d_call: TRBD1; v_call: TRBV5-1; j_call: TRBJ2-5; clone_size: NA
cdr3_nt: TGTGCCAGTAGTATCCGACAGGGAAACTATGGCTACACCTTC; cdr3_aa: CASSIRQGNYGYTF; d_call: TRBD1; v_call: TRBV19; j_call: TRBJ1-2; clone_size: NA